The T cell receptor (beta chain) under discussion was sequenced for a study of tissue T cells after allogeneic stem cell transplantation (dated by TCRdb to between 2021 and 2024). Study-level background: The study profiled TCR beta repertoires across many tissues from research autopsies of patients with and without GVHD, plus mouse models of GVHD. The human part of the study was a prospective observational study with no blinding and no randomization. The paper's findings and limits, for the study overall: Within patients, how anatomically similar tissues were was a major factor shaping TCR repertoire composition, regardless of disease or transplant status. Sampling depth was acknowledged as a limitation, and the patient cohort was both small and clinically heterogeneous. In both patients and mice, T cells from blood and spleen picked up only a limited part of the TCR repertoire that was detected in tissues. Only a few T cell clones appeared in more than one patient, yet motif-based clustering showed tissue-specific repertoire signatures that were shared between patients. Which tissue TCRs were alloreactive or antigen-specific was not determined in the study, and some of the clones might have been host cells that persisted.

The germline V gene sets CDR1 to NNHDY and CDR2 to SYVADS. The CDR3 holds 15 amino acids from the cysteine to the phenylalanine. The DNA covers only part of the CDR3, 42 bases in frame from base 1. Clipping removes 4 bases from V and 4 bases from J, with 3 as the unmatched junction base count. The library was prepared using the immunoSEQ multiplex PCR assay. Adaptive Biotechnologies performed TCRbeta CDR3 sequencing at survey depth and reported CDR3 sequences, V/J genes, productive frequency, and template counts. TCR beta CDR3 regions were amplified from genomic DNA rather than RNA. In the source study's methods: Jensen-Shannon divergence served to quantify pairwise repertoire overlap between tissues, with 0 meaning identical and 1 meaning complete divergence. Tissues were grouped by single-linkage agglomerative hierarchical clustering of pairwise JSD values, and the clustering results were shown as dendrograms. All patient samples were analyzed with GLIPH2 using simulation_depth 1000, kmer_min_depth 3 and cdr3_length_cutoff 8, and only groups containing more than two unique CDR3s were kept. A standardized tissue-overlap score extrapolated Jaccard GLIPH-group overlap across patients to a standard repertoire size of 1000 clones. To look at how diversity was associated with clinical or experimental variables, linear mixed-effect models were used, with tissue treated as a fixed effect and individual treated as a random effect. This is the immuneACCESS table as TCRdb keeps it, with only in-frame sequences that have V and J called. A part of the clones is gone; compared with another copy, unresolved V genes explain less than half, and the rest is unexplained. V, J and clone size are taken as reported in that table, and D and trimming were inferred from the DNA itself. This sample holds 6,000 or so clones; approximately 50% were observed only once. The top ten clones comprise 7.8% of the sample.

The label giving this sample's time point can be read as: mouse harvest day 7 after allogeneic transplant. Each mouse graft, delivered by tail vein injection, combined 10^6 splenic CD5+ T cells with 10^7 T-cell-depleted bone marrow cells. To model GVHD in mice, a major MHC-mismatch B6 (H2b) into BALB/c (H2d) model was used, and tissues were profiled at day 7 or 14. On day 7 or 14 post-transplant, mouse tissues and retro-orbital blood were harvested with separate sterile tools for each animal, and livers were flushed beforehand. Before genomic DNA isolation with the DNeasy Blood & Tissue Kit, mouse tissues were minced with razor blades in buffered saline. In the case of this clone: This clone's antigen is unknown. This is a murine receptor, so its gene nomenclature and germline sequences are mouse based. The missing CDR3 end, 1 residue past where the read stops, is filled in from the germline J gene.

Specimen: gut tissue. The V and J segments used are TRBV13-3 and TRBJ1-4; 11 middle bases align to TRBD1. The origin of this receptor is a female BALB/c mouse given C57BL/6 T cells with graft-versus-host disease after an allogeneic hematopoietic cell transplant. The CDR3 region has the sequence CASSRDRGGNERLFF. The CDR3 bases that were read are TGTGCCAGCAGTCGGGACAGGGGGGGCAACGAAAGATTATTT.